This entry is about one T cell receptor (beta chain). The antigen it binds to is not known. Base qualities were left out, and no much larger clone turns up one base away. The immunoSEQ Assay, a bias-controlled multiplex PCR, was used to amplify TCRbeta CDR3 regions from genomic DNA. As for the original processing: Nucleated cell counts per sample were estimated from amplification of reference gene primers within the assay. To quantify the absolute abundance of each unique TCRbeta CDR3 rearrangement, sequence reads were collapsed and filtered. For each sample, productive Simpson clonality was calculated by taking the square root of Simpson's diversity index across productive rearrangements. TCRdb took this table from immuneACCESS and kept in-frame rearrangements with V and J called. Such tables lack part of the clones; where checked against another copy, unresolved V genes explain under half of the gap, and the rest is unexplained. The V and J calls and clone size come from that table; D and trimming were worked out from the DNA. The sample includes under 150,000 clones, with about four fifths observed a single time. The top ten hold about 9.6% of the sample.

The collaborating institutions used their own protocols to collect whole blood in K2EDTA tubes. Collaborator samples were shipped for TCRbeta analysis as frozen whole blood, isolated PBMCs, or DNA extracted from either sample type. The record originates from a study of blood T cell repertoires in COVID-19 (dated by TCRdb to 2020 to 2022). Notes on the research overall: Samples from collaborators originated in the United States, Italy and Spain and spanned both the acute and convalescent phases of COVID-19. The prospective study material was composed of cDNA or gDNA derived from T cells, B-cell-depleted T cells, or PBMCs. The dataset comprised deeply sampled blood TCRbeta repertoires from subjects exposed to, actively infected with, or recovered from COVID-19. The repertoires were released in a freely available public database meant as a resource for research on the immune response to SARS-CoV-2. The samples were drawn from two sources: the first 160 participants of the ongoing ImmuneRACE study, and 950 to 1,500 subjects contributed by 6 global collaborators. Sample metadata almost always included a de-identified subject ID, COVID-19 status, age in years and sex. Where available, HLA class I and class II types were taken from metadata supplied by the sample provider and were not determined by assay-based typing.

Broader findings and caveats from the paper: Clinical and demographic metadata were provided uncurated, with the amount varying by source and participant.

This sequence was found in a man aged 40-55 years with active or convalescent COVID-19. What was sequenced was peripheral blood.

The encoded CDR3 is CASSLGGGYTF. The bases read TGTGCCAGCAGCTTGGGAGGTGGCTACACCTTC. This receptor chain uses TRBV5-5 and TRBJ1-2, with the D gene call left open. V is pared back by 0 bases and J by 7 bases, with 4 bases lying between the germline termini. For CDR1 and CDR2, the germline V gene (reference sequence) lists SGHKS and YYEKEE. Counted from cysteine to phenylalanine, this CDR3 has 11 amino acids. The DNA shown is the 33-base CDR3, in frame from base 1.